One and the same sample provided the 28 T cell receptor beta chains below, sequenced in a study of cytotoxic CD8 clonotypes in ibrutinib-treated CLL. TCRdb's table, derived via immunoSEQ multiplex PCR, lists solely in-frame clones and lacks some. This sample has 200,000 or so clones, with around 70% found just once. This material consisted of PBMCs, taken after 12 months of ibrutinib treatment. All receptors come from a human donor with chronic lymphocytic leukemia.

The chain has TRBV9 and TRBJ2-7, with 12 bases matching TRBD2. Germline CDR1 is SGDLS and CDR2 is YYNGEE. This CDR3 has 17 amino acids. V lost 0 bases, J lost 3 bases, and 7 bases stayed unmatched. CDR3 in DNA: TGTGCCAGCAGCGTAGGGGCCGGACTAGCGGGATTCTACGAGCAGTACTTC. Translation: CASSVGAGLAGFYEQYF.

Only one count was recorded for this clone. The CDR3 DNA reads TGTGCCAGCAGCTCTATAGAGCGGGGGAAGCCATACGAGCAGTACTTC. It encodes CASSSIERGKPYEQYF. The V gene is TRBV11-2, the J gene TRBJ2-7; 8 bases are a match to TRBD2. Germline V gene sequence: CDR1 SGHAT, CDR2 FQNNGV. With 4 bases clipped from V and 4 bases from J, the junction kept 12 bases outside the gene matches. The CDR3 is 16 amino acids. The full variable domain, in which reference TRBV11-2 and TRBJ2-7 provide the parts outside the CDR3, is EAGVAQSPRYKIIEKRQSVAFWCNPISGHATLYWYQQILGQGPKLLIQFQNNGVVDDSQLPKDRFSAERLKGVDSTLKIQPAKLEDSAVYLCASSSIERGKPYEQYFGPGTRLTVT.

The chain combines TRBV5-1 with TRBJ2-7; D unresolved. CDR1 is SGHRS and CDR2 is YFSETQ in the germline V gene. The V end was cut by 0 bases, the J end by 2 bases, with 9 bases between. The CDR3 runs 14 residues. For the CDR3, the DNA is TGCGCCAGCAGCTTGGTAGTTAGTCCCTACGAGCAGTACTTC. It is translated as CASSLVVSPYEQYF.

This clone turned up a few times. V usage is TRBV9 and J usage is TRBJ2-7; D ambiguous. The CDR3 extends over 14 amino acids. V lost 4 bases to trimming and J lost 4 bases, with 15 bases between them. CDR1 is SGDLS and CDR2 is YYNGEE in the germline V gene. CDR3 protein: CASSPRPADYEQYF. In DNA form, the CDR3 reads TGTGCCAGCAGCCCCCGCCCGGCGGATTACGAGCAGTACTTC.

The V and J genes are TRBV5-1 and TRBJ1-1; D gene unclear. The length of the CDR3 is 14 residues. CDR1 and CDR2 from the germline V gene are SGHRS and YFSETQ. V gave up 0 bases and J gave up 7 bases, with 13 bases separating them. The CDR3 protein is CASSLVRVGGEAFF. The DNA for the CDR3 is TGCGCCAGCAGCTTGGTTAGGGTAGGAGGTGAAGCTTTCTTT.

V is TRBV7-2 and J is TRBJ1-6, with D uncertain. Germline-derived CDR1 and CDR2 are SGHTA and FQGNSA. V was clipped by 0 bases and J by 5 bases, with 5 bases between them. The CDR3 length is 14 residues. The CDR3 region has the DNA TGTGCCAGCAGCTTAGCCCAGAATAATTCACCCCTCCACTTT. This gives the protein CASSLAQNNSPLHF.

The genes are TRBV11-2 and TRBJ1-1; D gene uncertain. Trimming stripped 0 bases from V and 13 bases from J, with 15 bases between. The CDR3 has 13 residues. Germline assignment: CDR1 SGHAT and CDR2 FQNNGV. Here the CDR3 DNA reads TGTGCCAGCAGCTTAGAGTGGGGTGGTGACGATTTCTTT. Protein: CASSLEWGGDDFF.

This clone was recorded only once. The chain employs TRBV19 and TRBJ1-2; D is unresolved. CDR1 is LNHDA, CDR2 SQIVND, per germline (reference sequence). V was trimmed by 3 bases and J by 7 bases, leaving 15 bases between them. This CDR3 comprises 14 residues. CDR3 nucleotides: TGTGCCAGTAGTATGGCGACCCCGGTGAGTGGCTACACCTTC. Translating gives CASSMATPVSGYTF. The whole variable domain, remainder taken from reference TRBV19 and TRBJ1-2, is DGGITQSPKYLFRKEGQNVTLSCEQNLNHDAMYWYRQDPGQGLRLIYYSQIVNDFQKGDIAEGYSVSREKKESFPLTVTSAQKNPTAFYLCASSMATPVSGYTFGSGTRLTVV.

The chain has TRBV28 and TRBJ2-7; the D is unclear. V was trimmed by 3 bases and J by 0 bases, leaving 18 bases between them. CDR1 is MDHEN, CDR2 SYDVKM, per germline. The CDR3 has 17 amino acids. This CDR3 reads CASSFPSFTGVSYEQYF. The CDR3 region has the DNA TGTGCCAGCAGTTTCCCTTCTTTCACTGGCGTCTCCTACGAGCAGTACTTC.

This clone appeared a single time. This rearrangement joins TRBV11-2 to TRBJ2-3; 11 nucleotides match TRBD2. J lost 5 bases, V lost 3 bases, and 4 bases had no gene match. The germline V gene encodes CDR1 SGHAT and CDR2 FQNNGV. The CDR3 loop spans 15 amino acids. The CDR3 protein is CASSFTSGGGDTQYF. The CDR3 DNA sequence: TGTGCCAGCAGCTTTACTAGCGGGGGTGGAGATACGCAGTATTTT. Full variable domain (outside the CDR3, taken from reference TRBV11-2 and TRBJ2-3): EAGVAQSPRYKIIEKRQSVAFWCNPISGHATLYWYQQILGQGPKLLIQFQNNGVVDDSQLPKDRFSAERLKGVDSTLKIQPAKLEDSAVYLCASSFTSGGGDTQYFGPGTRLTVL.

Here the CDR3 reads CASSPLAGQGFTEAFF. DNA for the CDR3: TGTGCCAGCAGCCCCTTAGCGGGACAGGGCTTCACTGAAGCTTTCTTT. The chain joins TRBV27 to TRBJ1-1, with TRBD1 identical over 9 bases. There are 16 residues in the CDR3. V lost 6 bases and J lost 4; bases outside the gene matches: 12. Germline values: CDR1 MNHEY, CDR2 SMNVEV (reference sequence).

V is TRBV29-1 and J is TRBJ2-2; the match to TRBD2 covers 9 bases. From germline, CDR1 is SQVTM and CDR2 ANQGSEA. V trimming: 3 bases; J trimming: 4 bases; junction bases outside the gene matches: 12. This CDR3 has 17 amino acids. CDR3 region: CSVDRTNSGSTTGELFF. CDR3 nucleotide sequence: TGCAGCGTTGACAGAACCAATAGCGGGAGTACCACCGGGGAGCTGTTTTTT.

The rearrangement links TRBV7-2 to TRBJ2-3; D perhaps matches TRBD2 (6 bases). This CDR3 has 16 residues. Trimming pared 6 bases from V and 0 bases from J, leaving 16 bases between. CDR1 and CDR2 from the germline V gene are SGHTA and FQGNSA. The CDR3 loop is CASRGTGGPSTDTQYF. The CDR3 nucleotides read TGTGCCAGCAGAGGGACCGGAGGGCCTAGCACAGATACGCAGTATTTT.

The chain recombines TRBV7-2 with TRBJ1-2; maybe TRBD1 (6 bases). This CDR3 is built from 13 residues. Germline assignment: CDR1 SGHTA and CDR2 FQGNSA. V was cut by 0 bases and J by 7 bases, with 9 bases left in between. For the CDR3, the DNA is TGTGCCAGCAGCTTAGCGTCAGGGGTTGGCTACACCTTC. Translating gives CASSLASGVGYTF.

The gene calls are TRBV2 and TRBJ2-5; tentative D call: TRBD2 (6 bases). V shed 3 bases and J shed 0 bases, with 8 bases lying between them. Germline values: CDR1 SNHLY, CDR2 FYNNEI. This CDR3 has 14 amino acids. CDR3 sequence: CASSDRDYQETQYF. DNA for the CDR3: TGTGCCAGCAGTGACCGGGACTACCAAGAGACCCAGTACTTC.

The chain combines TRBV7-2 with TRBJ1-1; D gene unclear. This CDR3 is built from 14 residues. Germline V gene data show CDR1 as SGHTA and CDR2 as FQGNSA. The V gene lost 1 base and the J gene lost 8 bases, with 14 bases spanning the gap. CDR3: CASSLVLLGREAFF. The CDR3, as DNA: TGTGCCAGCAGCTTAGTGCTATTGGGCCGGGAAGCTTTCTTT.

This clone was recorded a few times. The V and J genes are TRBV14 and TRBJ1-2; no definite D call. The germline gives CDR1 SGHDN, CDR2 FVKESK. Trimming cost V 0 bases and J 8 bases, with 10 bases left between them. This CDR3 region has 13 residues. The CDR3 sequence: CASSQDWKLGYTF. CDR3 in DNA: TGTGCCAGCAGCCAAGATTGGAAGTTGGGCTACACCTTC.

The J gene is TRBJ1-2, the V gene TRBV5-1; perhaps TRBD1 as D (5 bases). V was pared by 4 bases and J by 4 bases, with 14 bases between. The CDR3 runs to 14 residues. The germline gives CDR1 SGHRS, CDR2 YFSETQ. The CDR3 is CASSLSGLPYGYTF. CDR3 nucleotides: TGCGCCAGCAGCCTGTCGGGGCTGCCCTATGGCTACACCTTC.

The chain employs TRBV30 and TRBJ1-2; a possible D gene is TRBD1 (5 bases). The V end lost 0 bases, the J end lost 3 bases, and 8 bases lay between the germline ends. This CDR3 region has 13 residues. Germline CDR1 reads GTSNPN; CDR2 reads SVGIG (reference sequence). CDR3 in amino acids: CAWSVRVDYGYTF. The CDR3 DNA sequence: TGTGCCTGGAGTGTCAGGGTAGACTATGGCTACACCTTC.

The V and J genes are TRBV7-9 and TRBJ2-1; D possibly corresponds to TRBD1 (6 bases). V lost 7 bases to trimming and J lost 2 bases, with 12 bases between them. This CDR3 contains 14 residues. Germline-derived CDR1 and CDR2 are SEHNR and FQNEAQ (reference sequence). CDR3 DNA: TGTGCCAGCACCCTACAGGGTACCTACAATGAGCAGTTCTTC. Its protein product is CASTLQGTYNEQFF.

The rearrangement uses TRBV5-1 and TRBJ2-1; 8 bases are a match to TRBD2. V was pared by 5 bases and J by 0 bases, with 10 bases of the junction left unmatched. The CDR3 contains 17 residues. From germline, CDR1 is SGHRS and CDR2 YFSETQ. This CDR3 is CASRSQLAESSYNEQFF. CDR3 DNA sequence: TGCGCCAGCAGGTCCCAACTAGCGGAGAGCTCCTACAATGAGCAGTTCTTC. Full variable domain (outside the CDR3, taken from reference TRBV5-1 and TRBJ2-1): KAGVTQTPRYLIKTRGQQVTLSCSPISGHRSVSWYQQTPGQGLQFLFEYFSETQRNKGNFPGRFSGRQFSNSRSEMNVSTLELGDSALYLCASRSQLAESSYNEQFFGPGTRLTVL.

This clone was detected only a few times. The gene calls are TRBV15 and TRBJ1-1; D might be TRBD1 (6 bases). CDR3 length equals 14 residues. V lost 4 bases and J lost 1, with 10 bases in between. Germline CDR1 and CDR2: LNHNV and YYDKDF (reference sequence). The CDR3 sequence is CATSKDRKNTEAFF. In DNA form, the CDR3 reads TGTGCCACCAGCAAGGACAGAAAGAACACTGAAGCTTTCTTT. Variable domain in full (rest from reference TRBV15 and TRBJ1-1): DAMVIQNPRYQVTQFGKPVTLSCSQTLNHNVMYWYQQKSSQAPKLLFHYYDKDFNNEADTPDNFQSRRPNTSFCFLDIRSPGLGDTAMYLCATSKDRKNTEAFFGQGTRLTVV.

As regards this clone: Other nucleotide sequences in the sample specify the same CDR3. The V gene is TRBV30, the J gene TRBJ2-7; D is undetermined. Germline CDR1 and CDR2: GTSNPN and SVGIG (reference sequence). V lost 2 bases and J 3 bases, leaving 8 bases between the germline ends. The CDR3 is made up of 12 amino acids. The DNA of the CDR3 is TGTGCCTGGAGTTCGGGTAGCTACGAGCAGTACTTC. Residues: CAWSSGSYEQYF.

The V gene is TRBV19, the J gene TRBJ1-1; 9 bases line up with TRBD1. V dropped 6 bases and J dropped 8; count of bases not matched to a gene: 7. Germline values: CDR1 LNHDA, CDR2 SQIVND (reference sequence). The CDR3 consists of 13 residues. CDR3 in DNA: TGTGCCAGTAGATTCGACAGGGGGAAGGAAGCTTTCTTT. Translating gives CASRFDRGKEAFF.

A few counts support this clone. The gene calls are TRBV30 and TRBJ1-6; possible D gene TRBD1, 5 bases. This CDR3 spans 15 amino acids. Germline CDR1 and CDR2: GTSNPN and SVGIG (reference sequence). Trimming pared 2 bases from V and 10 bases from J, leaving 18 bases between. The CDR3 region has the DNA TGTGCCTGGAGTATAGGGGTGGAACAATACTCACCCCTCCACTTT. It yields the protein CAWSIGVEQYSPLHF. The variable domain in full, with the rest retrieved from reference TRBV30 and TRBJ1-6, is SQTIHQWPATLVQPVGSPLSLECTVEGTSNPNLYWYRQAAGRGLQLLFYSVGIGQISSEVPQNLSASRPQDRQFILSSKKLLLSDSGFYLCAWSIGVEQYSPLHFGNGTRLTVT.

This clone was found a few times. This chain joins TRBV18 and TRBJ1-2; D not certain. Germline lookup yields CDR1 KGHSH and CDR2 LQKENI. The CDR3 has 16 amino acids. V was trimmed by 6 bases and J by 2 bases, leaving 19 bases between them. CDR3 amino acids: CASSQSSDTANYGYTF. The CDR3, as DNA: TGTGCCAGCTCCCAATCGTCCGACACGGCAAACTATGGCTACACCTTC.

The chain is built from TRBV9 and TRBJ2-4; TRBD2 matches at 13 bases. Germline V CDR1 and CDR2: SGDLS, YYNGEE. The trim removed 2 bases at V and 5 bases at J, leaving 4 bases unmatched. The CDR3 is made up of 16 amino acids. The CDR3 bases are TGTGCCAGCAGCGTCGGACTAGCGGGGGCTGAAAACATTCAGTACTTC. Amino acids: CASSVGLAGAENIQYF.

V gene TRBV27 combines with J gene TRBJ2-3; TRBD2 is a possible D gene (5 bases). The CDR3 is 14 residues long. Trimming shortened V by 1 base and J by 6 bases, and 11 bases separated the two germline ends. The germline gives CDR1 MNHEY, CDR2 SMNVEV (reference sequence). The CDR3 DNA follows: TGTGCCAGCAGTTTATTCGGACCGGGGGATACGCAGTATTTT. It codes for CASSLFGPGDTQYF.